These T cell receptor beta chains were read from a single sample in a study of blood T cell repertoires in COVID-19. Measured with immunoSEQ multiplex PCR; TCRdb has only the in-frame clones, and not every one. The sample lists roughly 130,000 clones; about 79% were seen once. Sequenced: peripheral blood. The receptors were gathered from a woman aged 80 or older with acute or convalescent COVID-19. CDR3s include the opening cysteine and the closing phenylalanine or tryptophan. A D gene is named only where the DNA matches it firmly. Part of the rows lack a size; the others show once, few, many or a class for expanded clones.

v_gene,j_gene,d_gene,abundance,CDR3aa,CDR3nt
TRBV12-3/TRBV12-4,TRBJ1-2,.,.,CASSMGLRNGYTF,TGTGCCAGCAGTATGGGACTGAGGAATGGCTACACCTTC
TRBV3-1/TRBV3-2,TRBJ1-1,.,once,CASSQGSSEGAFF,TGTGCCAGCAGCCAAGGATCAAGCGAGGGAGCTTTCTTT
TRBV5-5,TRBJ2-2,.,.,CASSLAVRPGELFF,TGTGCCAGCAGCTTGGCCGTGCGTCCCGGGGAGCTGTTTTTT
TRBV5-4,TRBJ2-5,.,.,CASRTDRLNQETQYF,TGTGCCAGCAGAACAGACAGGCTAAACCAAGAGACCCAGTACTTC
TRBV6-5,TRBJ2-1,.,once,CASSYSATYDNEQFF,TGTGCCAGCAGTTACTCTGCGACTTACGACAATGAGCAGTTCTTC
TRBV7-8,TRBJ1-5,.,.,CASSLEGGNQPQHF,TGTGCCAGCAGCTTGGAGGGTGGCAATCAGCCCCAGCATTTT
TRBV12-3/TRBV12-4,TRBJ1-1,.,few,CASSLLYTEAFF,TGTGCCAGCAGTTTACTGTACACTGAAGCTTTCTTT
TRBV18,TRBJ1-5,.,.,CASSTTGFNQPQHF,TGTGCCAGCTCAACCACAGGATTCAATCAGCCCCAGCATTTT
TRBV19,TRBJ1-2,.,.,CASTGLGKDGGYTF,TGTGCCAGTACTGGGCTCGGGAAGGATGGTGGCTACACCTTC
TRBV5-1,TRBJ1-1,.,.,CASSNLGGATEAFF,TGCGCCAGCAGTAACTTGGGTGGGGCCACTGAAGCTTTCTTT
TRBV6-2/TRBV6-3,TRBJ1-6,.,.,CASSVQQDSPLHF,TGTGCCAGCAGTGTCCAACAGGATTCACCCCTCCACTTT
TRBV27,TRBJ2-2,TRBD2,.,CASRSGGAGTGELFF,TGTGCCAGCAGGAGCGGGGGGGCAGGTACCGGGGAGCTGTTTTTT
TRBV18,TRBJ1-6,.,.,CASSPSEAGNSYNSPLHF,TGTGCCAGCTCTCCCTCGGAGGCAGGAAACTCCTATAATTCACCCCTCCACTTT
TRBV7-8,TRBJ2-2,TRBD1,.,CASSLVRDRDTGELFF,TGTGCCAGCAGCTTAGTCCGGGACAGGGACACCGGGGAGCTGTTTTTT
TRBV5-6,TRBJ1-2,TRBD1,once,CASSFRTGTHYGYTF,TGTGCCAGCAGCTTTCGGACAGGGACCCACTATGGCTACACCTTC
TRBV3-1/TRBV3-2,TRBJ1-2,.,once,CASSQGWSDYGYTF,TGTGCCAGCAGCCAAGGGTGGTCAGACTATGGCTACACCTTC
TRBV10-3,TRBJ1-6,.,few,CAIKFGGNSPLHF,TGTGCCATCAAATTTGGAGGAAATTCACCCCTCCACTTT
TRBV4-1,TRBJ1-1,.,.,CASRLQGNTEAFF,TGCGCCAGCAGATTACAGGGGAACACTGAAGCTTTCTTT
TRBV15,TRBJ2-1,.,.,CATSRELPPGWDNNEQFF,TGTGCCACCAGCAGAGAGCTCCCACCTGGTTGGGACAACAATGAGCAGTTCTTC
TRBV3-1/TRBV3-2,TRBJ1-3,.,.,CASSQGLIAGNTIYF,TGTGCCAGCAGCCAAGGATTGATAGCTGGAAACACCATATATTTT
TRBV3-1/TRBV3-2,TRBJ1-6,TRBD1,few,CASSPTDRVSPLHF,TGTGCCAGCAGCCCAACCGACAGGGTATCACCCCTCCACTTT
TRBV4-1,TRBJ2-7,.,.,CASSQAGTVPYEQYF,TGCGCCAGCAGCCAAGCCGGGACTGTTCCCTACGAGCAGTACTTC
TRBV2,TRBJ2-7,TRBD2,.,CASYWRGGDEQYF,TGTGCCAGCTACTGGCGGGGGGGAGACGAGCAGTACTTC
TRBV19,TRBJ1-2,.,.,CASSIRQVYGYTF,TGTGCCAGTAGTATACGACAAGTTTATGGCTACACCTTC
TRBV6-1,TRBJ1-4,TRBD1,.,CASSETGGRREKLFF,TGTGCCAGCAGTGAAACAGGGGGTCGACGAGAAAAACTGTTTTTT
TRBV29-1,TRBJ1-2,.,.,CSVTNSYGYTF,TGCAGCGTAACGAACTCCTATGGCTACACCTTC
TRBV6-1,TRBJ2-5,.,few,CASSEARGAGRYGTGLQETQYF,TGTGCCAGCAGTGAAGCTCGGGGGGCAGGGCGGTACGGCACAGGACTACAAGAGACCCAGTACTTC
TRBV18,TRBJ1-5,TRBD1,few,CASSPPGTAYQPQHF,TGTGCCAGCTCACCACCCGGGACAGCCTATCAGCCCCAGCATTTT
TRBV10-3,TRBJ2-1,.,once,CAISDPRADEQFF,TGTGCCATCAGTGATCCCAGGGCGGATGAGCAGTTCTTC
TRBV7-3,TRBJ2-3,.,.,CASSPGARGGTDTQYF,TGTGCCAGCAGCCCAGGGGCCAGGGGAGGCACAGATACGCAGTATTTT
TRBV25-1,TRBJ1-1,.,.,CASSKPGHSNTEAFF,TGTGCCAGCAGTAAGCCAGGACACTCGAACACTGAAGCTTTCTTT
TRBV15,TRBJ2-2,.,.,CATRGGTANTGELFF,TGTGCCACCAGGGGCGGGACAGCGAACACCGGGGAGCTGTTTTTT
TRBV27,TRBJ1-2,.,.,CASSRRENYGYTF,TGTGCCAGCAGTCGCCGGGAGAACTATGGCTACACCTTC
TRBV7-3,TRBJ1-5,.,.,CASSLDSQSNQPQHF,TGTGCCAGCAGCTTGGACAGTCAAAGCAATCAGCCCCAGCATTTT
TRBV27,TRBJ2-3,TRBD2,.,CASSVRGGGYTQYF,TGTGCCAGCAGTGTACGCGGGGGGGGGTATACGCAGTATTTT
TRBV6-5,TRBJ2-5,TRBD2,.,CASSLKRGGETQYF,TGTGCCAGCAGCCTCAAGCGGGGGGGAGAGACCCAGTACTTC
TRBV27,TRBJ2-7,TRBD1,.,CASSLRTGEEQYF,TGTGCCAGCAGTCTCAGGACAGGGGAGGAGCAGTACTTC
TRBV5-1,TRBJ1-1,TRBD1,.,CASMEDRGRTEAFF,TGCGCCAGCATGGAGGACAGGGGAAGAACTGAAGCTTTCTTT
TRBV19,TRBJ1-3,.,.,CASSLSPSGNTIYF,TGTGCCAGTAGTCTCTCTCCCTCTGGAAACACCATATATTTT
TRBV7-9,TRBJ1-6,.,.,CASSPKGGGNSPLHF,TGTGCCAGCAGCCCCAAAGGGGGAGGGAATTCACCCCTCCACTTT
TRBV6-5,TRBJ1-2,TRBD1,.,CASSLTRGPNYGYTF,TGTGCCAGCAGTCTAACGAGGGGGCCGAACTATGGCTACACCTTC
TRBV4-2,TRBJ1-6,.,.,CASSQGTAYNSPLHF,TGTGCCAGCAGCCAAGGGACAGCTTATAATTCACCCCTCCACTTT
TRBV27,TRBJ1-6,TRBD1,.,CASSSRGRGSPLHF,TGTGCCAGCAGTTCCAGGGGGAGAGGGTCACCCCTCCACTTT
TRBV6-5,TRBJ1-1,TRBD1,.,CASSRGGPGTEAFF,TGTGCCAGCAGCAGAGGGGGCCCGGGCACTGAAGCTTTCTTT
TRBV3-1/TRBV3-2,TRBJ1-1,TRBD1,.,CASSPNRGTEAFF,TGTGCCAGCTCCCCTAACAGGGGGACTGAAGCTTTCTTT